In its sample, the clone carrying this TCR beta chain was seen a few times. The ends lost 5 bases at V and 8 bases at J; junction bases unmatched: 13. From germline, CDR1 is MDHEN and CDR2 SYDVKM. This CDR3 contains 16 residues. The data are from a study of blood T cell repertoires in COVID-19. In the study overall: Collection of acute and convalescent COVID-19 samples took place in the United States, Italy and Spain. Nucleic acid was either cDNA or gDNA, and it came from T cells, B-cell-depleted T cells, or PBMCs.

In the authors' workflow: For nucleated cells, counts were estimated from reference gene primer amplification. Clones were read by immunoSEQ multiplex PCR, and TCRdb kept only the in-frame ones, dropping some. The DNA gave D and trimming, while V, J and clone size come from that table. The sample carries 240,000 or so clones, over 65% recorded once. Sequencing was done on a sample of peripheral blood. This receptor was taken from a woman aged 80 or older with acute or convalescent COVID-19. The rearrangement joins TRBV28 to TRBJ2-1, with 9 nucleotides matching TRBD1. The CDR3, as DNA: TGTGCCAGCAGTACGTTCGGGACAGGGCTATTCGATGAGCAGTTCTTC. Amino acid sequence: CASSTFGTGLFDEQFF.